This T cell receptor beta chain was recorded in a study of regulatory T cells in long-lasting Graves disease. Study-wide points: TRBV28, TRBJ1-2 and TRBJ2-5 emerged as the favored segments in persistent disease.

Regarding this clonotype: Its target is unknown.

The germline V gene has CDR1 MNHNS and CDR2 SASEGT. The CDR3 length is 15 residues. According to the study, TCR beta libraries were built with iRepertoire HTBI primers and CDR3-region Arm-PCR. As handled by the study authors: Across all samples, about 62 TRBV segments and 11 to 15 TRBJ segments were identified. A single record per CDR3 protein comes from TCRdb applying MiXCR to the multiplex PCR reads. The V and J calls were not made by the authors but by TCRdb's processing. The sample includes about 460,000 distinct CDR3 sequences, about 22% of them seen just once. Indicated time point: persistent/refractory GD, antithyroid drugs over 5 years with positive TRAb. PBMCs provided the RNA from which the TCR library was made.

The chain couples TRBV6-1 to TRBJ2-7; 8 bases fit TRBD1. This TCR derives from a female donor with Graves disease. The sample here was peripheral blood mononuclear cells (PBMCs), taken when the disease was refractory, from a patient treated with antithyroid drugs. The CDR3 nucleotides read TGTTCCGCCCGCCGCCCCGGGCAGGGGGCTTACGAGCAGTACTTC. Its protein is CSARRPGQGAYEQYF.